This record concerns one T cell receptor (beta chain) sequence. This CDR3 has 15 residues. Germline values: CDR1 SGHRS, CDR2 YFSETQ. Trimming shortened V by 4 bases and J by 5 bases, and 18 bases separated the two germline ends. Seattle patients were enrolled during active infection and followed longitudinally. This specimen comes from a study of blood T cell repertoires in COVID-19. Clones were read by immunoSEQ multiplex PCR, and TCRdb kept only the in-frame ones, dropping some. The table shows around 250,000 clones, with around nine tenths occurring only once. The chain has TRBV5-1 and TRBJ2-5; tentatively, D is TRBD2 (6 bases). Sequencing input: peripheral blood. This receptor was obtained from a woman in her seventies with COVID-19, enrolled during active disease. In DNA form, the CDR3 reads TGCGCCAGCAGCCCCCGGAGGGGAGAGGGGGAGACCCAGTACTTC. It is translated as CASSPRRGEGETQYF.